This TCR beta chain was observed in a study of sequential checkpoint blockade in melanoma. At the level of the study: Both treatment sequences were followed by maintenance nivolumab.

The data were produced by immunoSEQ multiplex PCR, yet TCRdb's version contains in-frame clones alone and is incomplete. The sample has 8,400 or so clones; roughly 75% are singletons. The CDR3 is made up of 16 amino acids. V gave up 4 bases and J gave up 1 base, with 16 bases separating them. Looked up from germline, CDR1 is LNHDA and CDR2 is SQIVND (reference sequence). The treatment was: randomized to nivolumab then ipilimumab (arm A) or the reverse (arm B). The receptor was isolated from a human donor with melanoma. Sequenced material: CD8+ T cells sorted from blood (inferred from file names), taken from a patient given nivolumab and ipilimumab in sequence. This chain links TRBV19 with TRBJ1-1, with D perhaps TRBD1 (5 bases). CDR3 DNA: TGTGCCAGTAGTAATGACCCAGGGATGTGGAACACTGAAGCTTTCTTT. As protein: CASSNDPGMWNTEAFF.